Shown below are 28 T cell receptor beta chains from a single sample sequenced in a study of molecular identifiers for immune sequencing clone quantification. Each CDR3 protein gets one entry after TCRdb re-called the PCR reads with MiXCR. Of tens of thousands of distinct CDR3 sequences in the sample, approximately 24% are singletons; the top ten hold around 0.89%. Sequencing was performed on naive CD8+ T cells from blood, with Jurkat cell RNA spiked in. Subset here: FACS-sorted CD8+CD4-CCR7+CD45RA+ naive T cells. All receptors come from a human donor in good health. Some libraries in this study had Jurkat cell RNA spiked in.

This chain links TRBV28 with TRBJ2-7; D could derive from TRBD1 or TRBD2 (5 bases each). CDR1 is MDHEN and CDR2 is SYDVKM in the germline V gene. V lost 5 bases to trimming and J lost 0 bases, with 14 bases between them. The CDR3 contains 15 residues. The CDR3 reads CASSSRDRSSYEQYF. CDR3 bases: TGTGCCAGCAGTAGCCGGGACCGGAGCTCCTACGAGCAGTACTTC.

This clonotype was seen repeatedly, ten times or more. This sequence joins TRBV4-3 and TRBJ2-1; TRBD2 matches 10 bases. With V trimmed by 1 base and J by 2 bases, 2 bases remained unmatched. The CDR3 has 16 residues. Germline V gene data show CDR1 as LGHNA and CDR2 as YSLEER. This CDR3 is CASSQGLAGTYNEQFF. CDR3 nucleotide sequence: TGCGCCAGCAGCCAAGGACTAGCGGGCACCTACAATGAGCAGTTCTTC.

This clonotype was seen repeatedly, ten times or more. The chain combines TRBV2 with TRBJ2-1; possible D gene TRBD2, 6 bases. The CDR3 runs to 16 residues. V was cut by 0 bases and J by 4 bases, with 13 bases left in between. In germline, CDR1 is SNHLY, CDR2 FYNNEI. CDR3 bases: TGTGCCAGCAGTGAAGCGGAGGGCGTCGGATACAATGAGCAGTTCTTC. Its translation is CASSEAEGVGYNEQFF. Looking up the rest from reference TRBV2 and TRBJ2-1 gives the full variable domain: EPEVTQTPSHQVTQMGQEVILRCVPISNHLYFYWYRQILGQKVEFLVSFYNNEISEKSEIFDDQFSVERPDGSNFTLKIRSTKLEDSAMYFCASSEAEGVGYNEQFFGPGTRLTVL.

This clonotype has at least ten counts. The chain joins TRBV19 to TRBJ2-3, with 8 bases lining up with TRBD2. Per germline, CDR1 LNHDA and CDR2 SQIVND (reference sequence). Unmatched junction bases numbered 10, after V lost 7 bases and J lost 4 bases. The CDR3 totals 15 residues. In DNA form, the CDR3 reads TGTGCCAGTAAGGTGGAGGCGGGGGGCCCAGATACGCAGTATTTT. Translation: CASKVEAGGPDTQYF.

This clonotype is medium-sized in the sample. The CDR3 loop is CASSQVQGTYEQYF. CDR3 sequence (DNA): TGTGCCAGCAGCCAAGTGCAGGGGACCTACGAGCAGTACTTC. This chain connects TRBV4-2 to TRBJ2-7, with a possible D match to TRBD1 (6 bases). Trimming stripped 1 base from V and 2 bases from J, with 9 bases between. Germline V CDR1 and CDR2: LGHNA, YNFKEQ. The CDR3 length is 14 residues.

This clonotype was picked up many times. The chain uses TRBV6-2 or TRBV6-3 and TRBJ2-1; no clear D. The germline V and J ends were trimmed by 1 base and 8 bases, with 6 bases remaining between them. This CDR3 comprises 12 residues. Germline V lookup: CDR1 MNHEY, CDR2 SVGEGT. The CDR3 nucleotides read TGTGCCAGCAGTTACTGGTCGGATGAGCAGTTCTTC. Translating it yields CASSYWSDEQFF.

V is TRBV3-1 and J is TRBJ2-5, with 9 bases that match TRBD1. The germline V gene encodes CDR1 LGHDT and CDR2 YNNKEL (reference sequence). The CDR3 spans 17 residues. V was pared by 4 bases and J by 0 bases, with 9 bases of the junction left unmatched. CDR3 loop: CASSLGTGITYQETQYF. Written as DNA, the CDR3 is TGTGCCAGCAGCCTCGGGACAGGGATAACGTACCAAGAGACCCAGTACTTC.

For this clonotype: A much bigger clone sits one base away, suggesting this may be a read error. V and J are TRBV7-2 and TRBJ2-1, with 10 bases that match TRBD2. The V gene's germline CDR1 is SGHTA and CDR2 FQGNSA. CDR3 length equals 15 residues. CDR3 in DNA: TGTGCCAGCAGTCTAACTAGCGGGGACTACAATGAGCAGATCTTC. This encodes CASSLTSGDYNEQIF.

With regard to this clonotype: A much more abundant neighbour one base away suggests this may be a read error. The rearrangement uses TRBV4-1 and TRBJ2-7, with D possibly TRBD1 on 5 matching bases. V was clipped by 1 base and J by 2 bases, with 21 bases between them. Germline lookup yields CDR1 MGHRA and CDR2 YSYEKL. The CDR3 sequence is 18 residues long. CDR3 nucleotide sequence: TGCGCCAGCAGCCAAGTAATCATTGGGGCAGGGAACCCCTACGAGCAGTACTTC. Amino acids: CASSQVIIGAGNPYEQYF.

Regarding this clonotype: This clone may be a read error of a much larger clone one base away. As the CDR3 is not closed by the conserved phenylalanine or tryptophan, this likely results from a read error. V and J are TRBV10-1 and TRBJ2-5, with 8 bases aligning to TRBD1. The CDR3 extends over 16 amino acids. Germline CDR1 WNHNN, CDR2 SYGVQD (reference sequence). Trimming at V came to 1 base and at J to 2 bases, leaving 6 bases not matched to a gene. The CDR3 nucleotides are TGCGCCAGCAGTGAGTTTGTACGACAGGGGCAAGAGACCCAGTACTCC. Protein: CASSEFVRQGQETQYS.

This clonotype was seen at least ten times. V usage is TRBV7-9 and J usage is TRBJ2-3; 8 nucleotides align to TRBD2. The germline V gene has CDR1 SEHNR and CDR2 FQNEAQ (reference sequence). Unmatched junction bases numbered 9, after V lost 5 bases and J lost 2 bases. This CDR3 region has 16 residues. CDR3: CASSPPPGLVTDTQYF. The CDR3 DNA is TGTGCCAGCAGCCCACCCCCGGGACTAGTCACAGATACGCAGTATTTT.

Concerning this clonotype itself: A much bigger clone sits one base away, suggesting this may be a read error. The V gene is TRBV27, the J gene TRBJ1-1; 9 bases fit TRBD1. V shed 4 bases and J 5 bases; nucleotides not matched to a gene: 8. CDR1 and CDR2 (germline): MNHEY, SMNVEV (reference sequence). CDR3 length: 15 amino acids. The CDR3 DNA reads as TGTGCCAGCAGTTCCCCGGACAGGGGAGTTACTGAAGCTTTCTTT. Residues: CASSSPDRGVTEAFF.

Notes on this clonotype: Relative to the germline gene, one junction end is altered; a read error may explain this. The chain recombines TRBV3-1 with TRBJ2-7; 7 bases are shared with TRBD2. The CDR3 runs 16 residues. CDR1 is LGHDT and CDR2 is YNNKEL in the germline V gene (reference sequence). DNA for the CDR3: TGTGCCAGCAGCGACCCCCCGAGGGAGGGCCCCTACGAGCAGAACTTC. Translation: CASSDPPREGPYEQNF.

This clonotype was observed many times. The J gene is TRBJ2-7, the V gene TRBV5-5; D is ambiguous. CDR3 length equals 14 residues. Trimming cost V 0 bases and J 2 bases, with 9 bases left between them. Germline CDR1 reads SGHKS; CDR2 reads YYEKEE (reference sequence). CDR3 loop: CASSLGGSAYEQYF. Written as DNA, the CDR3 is TGTGCCAGCAGCTTGGGGGGATCCGCCTACGAGCAGTACTTC.

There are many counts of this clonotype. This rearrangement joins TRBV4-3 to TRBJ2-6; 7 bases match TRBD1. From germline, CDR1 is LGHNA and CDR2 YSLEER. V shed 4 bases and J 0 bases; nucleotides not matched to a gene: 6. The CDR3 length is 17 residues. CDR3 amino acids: CASSPTGAGSGANVLTF. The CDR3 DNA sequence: TGCGCCAGCAGCCCAACAGGGGCCGGCTCTGGGGCCAACGTCCTGACTTTC.

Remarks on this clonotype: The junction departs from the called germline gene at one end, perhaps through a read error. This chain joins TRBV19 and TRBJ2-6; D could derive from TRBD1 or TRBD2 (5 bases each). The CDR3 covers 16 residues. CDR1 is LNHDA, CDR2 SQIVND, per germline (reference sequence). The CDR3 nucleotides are TGTGCCAGTAGTATAGCCCCTCTAGCTGGGGCCCACGTCCTGCCTTTC. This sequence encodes CASSIAPLAGAHVLPF.

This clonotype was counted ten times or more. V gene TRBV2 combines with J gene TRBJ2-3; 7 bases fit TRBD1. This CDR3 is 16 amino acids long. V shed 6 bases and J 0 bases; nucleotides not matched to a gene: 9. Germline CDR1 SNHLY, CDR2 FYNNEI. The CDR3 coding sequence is TGTGCCAGCAGAGAGGGACAGACCTTAAGCACAGATACGCAGTATTTT. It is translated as CASREGQTLSTDTQYF.

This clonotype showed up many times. This CDR3 is CASSSLEGYTF. The CDR3 coding sequence is TGTGCCAGCAGTAGTCTGGAAGGCTACACCTTC. The chain combines TRBV6-6 with TRBJ1-2; D is uncertain. Germline V lookup: CDR1 MNHNY, CDR2 SVGAGI (reference sequence). The CDR3 runs 11 residues. V was cut by 5 bases and J by 8 bases, with 9 bases left in between.

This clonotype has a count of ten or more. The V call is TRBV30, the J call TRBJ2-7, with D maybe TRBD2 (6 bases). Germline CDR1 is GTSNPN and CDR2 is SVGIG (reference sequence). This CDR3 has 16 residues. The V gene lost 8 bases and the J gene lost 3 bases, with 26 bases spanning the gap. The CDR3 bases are TGTGCCGGGGGTGGAATTGGCGGAGGGGCGATCTACGAGCAGTACTTC. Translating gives CAGGGIGGGAIYEQYF.

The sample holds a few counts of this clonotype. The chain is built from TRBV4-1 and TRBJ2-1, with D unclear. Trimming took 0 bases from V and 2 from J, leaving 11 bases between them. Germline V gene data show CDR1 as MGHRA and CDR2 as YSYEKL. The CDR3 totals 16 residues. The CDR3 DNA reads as TGCGCCAGCAGCCAAGATCCAGCGAACCCCTACAATGAGCAGTTCTTC. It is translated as CASSQDPANPYNEQFF.

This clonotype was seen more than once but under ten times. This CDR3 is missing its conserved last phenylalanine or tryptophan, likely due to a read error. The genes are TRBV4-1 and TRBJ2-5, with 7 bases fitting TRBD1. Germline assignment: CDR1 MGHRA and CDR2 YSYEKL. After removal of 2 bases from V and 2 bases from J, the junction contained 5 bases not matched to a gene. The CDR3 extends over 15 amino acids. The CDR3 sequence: CASSQRRTGQETQYS. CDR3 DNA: TGCGCCAGCAGCCAAAGGCGGACAGGTCAAGAGACCCAGTACTCC.

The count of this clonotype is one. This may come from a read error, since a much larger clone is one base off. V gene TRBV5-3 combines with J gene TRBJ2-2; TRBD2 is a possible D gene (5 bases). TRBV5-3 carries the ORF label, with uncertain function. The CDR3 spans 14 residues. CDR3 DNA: TGTGCCAGCAGCTTCTGGGGATCCACCGGGGAGCTGTCTTTT. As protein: CASSFWGSTGELSF.

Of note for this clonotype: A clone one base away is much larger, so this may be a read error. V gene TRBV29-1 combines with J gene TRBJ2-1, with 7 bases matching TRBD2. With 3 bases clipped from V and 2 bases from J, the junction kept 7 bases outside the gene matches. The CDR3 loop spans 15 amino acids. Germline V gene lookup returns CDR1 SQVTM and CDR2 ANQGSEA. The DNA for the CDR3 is TGCAGCGTTGAGACTAGCTCTAGCCCCTACAATGAGCAGTTCTTC. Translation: CSVETSSSPYNEQFF.

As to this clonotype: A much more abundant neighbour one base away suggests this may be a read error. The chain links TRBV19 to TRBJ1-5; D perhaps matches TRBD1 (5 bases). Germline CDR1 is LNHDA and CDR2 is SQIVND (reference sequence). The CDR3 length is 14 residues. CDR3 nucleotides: TGTGCCAGTACCGGGGGAGTAGGCAATCGGCCCCAGCATTTT. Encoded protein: CASTGGVGNRPQHF.

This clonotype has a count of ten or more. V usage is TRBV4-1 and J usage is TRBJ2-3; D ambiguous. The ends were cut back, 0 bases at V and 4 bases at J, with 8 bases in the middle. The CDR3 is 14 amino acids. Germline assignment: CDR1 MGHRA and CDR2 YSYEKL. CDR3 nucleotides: TGCGCCAGCAGCCAAGAATGGGCCTCAGATACGCAGTATTTT. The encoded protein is CASSQEWASDTQYF.

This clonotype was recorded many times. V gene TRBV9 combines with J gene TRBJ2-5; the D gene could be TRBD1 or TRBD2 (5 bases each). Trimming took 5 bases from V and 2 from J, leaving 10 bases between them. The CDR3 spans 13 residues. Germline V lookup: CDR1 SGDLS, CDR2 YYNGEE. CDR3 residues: CASRGRMQETQYF. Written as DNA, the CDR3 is TGTGCCAGCAGGGGACGGATGCAAGAGACCCAGTACTTC.

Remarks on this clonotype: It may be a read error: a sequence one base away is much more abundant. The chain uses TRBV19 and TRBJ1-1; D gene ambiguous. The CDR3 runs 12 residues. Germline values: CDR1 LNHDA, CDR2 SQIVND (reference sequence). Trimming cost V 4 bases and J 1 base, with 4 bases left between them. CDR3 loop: CASSKGNTEAFF. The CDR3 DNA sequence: TGTGCCAGTAGTAAGGGGAACACTGAAGCTTTCTTT.

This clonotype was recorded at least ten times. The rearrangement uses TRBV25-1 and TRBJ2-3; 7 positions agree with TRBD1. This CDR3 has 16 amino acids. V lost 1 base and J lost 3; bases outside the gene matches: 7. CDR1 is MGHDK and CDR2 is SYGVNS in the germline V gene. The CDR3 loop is CASSEFEGGVTDTQYF. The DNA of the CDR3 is TGTGCCAGCAGTGAATTCGAAGGGGGCGTTACAGATACGCAGTATTTT.